This passage covers 9 T cell receptor beta chains from one sample sequenced in a study of molecular identifiers for immune sequencing clone quantification. From the PCR reads, TCRdb called clonotypes with MiXCR, one entry per CDR3 protein. The sample yields approximately 680,000 distinct CDR3 sequences, around 25% seen once. The specimen sequenced was naive CD8+ T cells from blood, with Jurkat cell RNA spiked in. Sample subset: FACS-sorted CD8+CD4-CCR7+CD45RA+ naive T cells. The origin of the receptors is a human donor in good health. Some libraries in this study had Jurkat cell RNA spiked in.

Notes on this clonotype: The conserved phenylalanine or tryptophan is not found at the CDR3 terminus, so this likely reflects a read error. The CDR3 sequence: CASSLSTSGAGLNKQYY. The CDR3 nucleotides read TGTGCCAGCAGCTTAAGTACTAGCGGGGCCGGACTAAACAAGCAGTACTAC. The rearrangement links TRBV7-2 to TRBJ2-7; TRBD2 matches at 10 bases. The V gene's germline CDR1 is SGHTA and CDR2 FQGNSA. The CDR3 is 17 residues long. The junction had 15 bases not matched to a gene; V was cut back by 2 bases and J by 8 bases.

This clonotype has only a few counts. This may stem from a read error, because a much larger clone lies one nucleotide away. The chain is built from TRBV7-9 and TRBJ1-1; maybe TRBD1 (6 bases). V was shortened by 3 bases and J by 10 bases, with 12 bases between the two germline ends. Germline V gene lookup returns CDR1 SEHNR and CDR2 FQNEAQ (reference sequence). CDR3 size: 12 residues. The CDR3: CASSFGQIGAFF. The CDR3, as DNA: TGTGCCAGCAGCTTCGGACAGATTGGAGCTTTCTTT.

Note on this clonotype: A single base separates this from a much larger clone, so it may be a read error. The chain carries TRBV30 and TRBJ2-1; D unclear. The CDR3 loop spans 10 amino acids. V was shortened by 0 bases and J by 12 bases, with 6 bases between the two germline ends. CDR1 and CDR2 from the germline V gene are GTSNPN and SVGIG (reference sequence). For the CDR3, the DNA is TGTGCCTGGAGTGTGTCTGGGCAGTTCTTC. Amino acid sequence: CAWSVSGQFF.

Turning to this clonotype: Given a much more abundant clone one base away, this may be a read error. The chain is built from TRBV7-9 and TRBJ1-4; unclear D gene. Deletions cut 3 bases from V and 6 bases from J, with 11 bases between. CDR1 is SEHNR, CDR2 FQNEAQ, per germline (reference sequence). This CDR3 has 14 amino acids. The CDR3 DNA follows: TGTGCCAGCAGCTTTGCGGGCGTCGATGAAAAACTGTTTTTT. Translation: CASSFAGVDEKLFF.

This clonotype has only one observation. A much bigger clone sits one base away, suggesting this may be a read error. This sequence joins TRBV20-1 and TRBJ2-7; a weak D match, TRBD1 (6 bases). The germline gives CDR1 DFQATT, CDR2 SNEGSKA (reference sequence). The CDR3 length is 13 residues. The CDR3 DNA reads as TGCAGTGCCCGATGGGACACCGACTACGAGCCGTACTTC. As protein: CSARWDTDYEPYF.

For this clonotype: A much larger clone lies one base from this, so it may be a read error. This sequence joins TRBV7-2 and TRBJ2-3; 11 nucleotides align to TRBD2. Germline assignment: CDR1 SGHTA and CDR2 FQGNSA. The CDR3 is 15 residues long. CDR3 DNA: TGTGCCAGCAGCTCTAGACTAGCGGGAACAGATGCGCAGTATTTT. Translated, it gives CASSSRLAGTDAQYF. The entire variable domain, with the rest obtained from reference TRBV7-2 and TRBJ2-3, is as follows: GAGVSQSPSNKVTEKGKDVELRCDPISGHTALYWYRQSLGQGLEFLIYFQGNSAPDKSGLPSDRFSAERTGGSVSTLTIQRTQQEDSAVYLCASSSRLAGTDAQYFGPGTRLTVL.

Ten or more counts support this clonotype. The genes are TRBV7-9 and TRBJ2-3; 13 bases are a match to TRBD2. Germline V gene lookup returns CDR1 SEHNR and CDR2 FQNEAQ (reference sequence). Unmatched junction bases numbered 6, after V lost 2 bases and J lost 4 bases. The CDR3 loop spans 17 amino acids. In DNA form, the CDR3 reads TGTGCCAGCAGCTTAACCCGGACTAGCGGGAGTCCAGATACGCAGTATTTT. This codes for CASSLTRTSGSPDTQYF. The entire variable domain, with the rest obtained from reference TRBV7-9 and TRBJ2-3, is as follows: DTGVSQNPRHKITKRGQNVTFRCDPISEHNRLYWYRQTLGQGPEFLTYFQNEAQLEKSRLLSDRFSAERPKGSFSTLEIQRTEQGDSAMYLCASSLTRTSGSPDTQYFGPGTRLTVL.

This clonotype was counted only a few times. The chain uses TRBV27 and TRBJ2-3, with D tentatively TRBD2 (6 bases). Between the trimmed V and J ends, which lost 3 bases and 0 bases, there was a span of 10 bases. Germline V CDR1 and CDR2: MNHEY, SMNVEV (reference sequence). The CDR3 has 15 residues. CDR3 protein: CASSFSLASTDTQYF. The DNA for the CDR3 is TGTGCCAGCAGTTTTTCTCTAGCGAGCACAGATACGCAGTATTTT.

This clonotype was counted a few times. This chain connects TRBV4-3 to TRBJ2-2, with 9 bases that match TRBD1. This CDR3 has 17 residues. From germline, CDR1 is LGHNA and CDR2 YSLEER. Trimming took 0 bases from V and 4 from J; bases not matched to a gene: 6. The CDR3 DNA reads as TGCGCCAGCAGCCAAGATCGGGGACAGGGACCCACCGGGGAGCTGTTTTTT. Encoded protein: CASSQDRGQGPTGELFF.